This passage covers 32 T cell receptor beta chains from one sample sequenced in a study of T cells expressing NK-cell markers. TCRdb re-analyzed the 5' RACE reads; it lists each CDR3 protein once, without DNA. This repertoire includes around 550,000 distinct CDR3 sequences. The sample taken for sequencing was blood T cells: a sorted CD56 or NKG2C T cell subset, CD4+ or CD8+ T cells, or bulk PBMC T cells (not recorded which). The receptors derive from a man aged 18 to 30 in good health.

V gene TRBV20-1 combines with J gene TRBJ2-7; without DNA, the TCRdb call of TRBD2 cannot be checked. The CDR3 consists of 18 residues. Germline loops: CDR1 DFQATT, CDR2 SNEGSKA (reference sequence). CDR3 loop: CSVSPKRGSGPRNYEQYF.

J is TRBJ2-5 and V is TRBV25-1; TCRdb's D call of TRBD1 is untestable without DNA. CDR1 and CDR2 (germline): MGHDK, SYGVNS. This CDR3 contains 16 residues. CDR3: CASSLSPDRGFETQYF.

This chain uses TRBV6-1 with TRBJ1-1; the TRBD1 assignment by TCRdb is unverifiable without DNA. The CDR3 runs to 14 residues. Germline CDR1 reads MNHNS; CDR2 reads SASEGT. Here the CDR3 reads CASEQVPGVTEAFF.

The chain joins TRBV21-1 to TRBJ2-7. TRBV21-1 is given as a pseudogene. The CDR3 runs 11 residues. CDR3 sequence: CASMADYEQYF.

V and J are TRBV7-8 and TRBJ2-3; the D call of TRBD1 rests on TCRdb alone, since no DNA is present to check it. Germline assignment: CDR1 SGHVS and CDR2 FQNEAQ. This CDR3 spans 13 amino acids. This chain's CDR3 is CAIGHLSTDTQYF. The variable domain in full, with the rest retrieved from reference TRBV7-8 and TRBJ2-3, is GAGVSQSPRYKVAKRGQDVALRCDPISGHVSLFWYQQALGQGPEFLTYFQNEAQLDKSGLPSDRFFAERPEGSVSTLKIQRTQQEDSAVYLCAIGHLSTDTQYFGPGTRLTVL.

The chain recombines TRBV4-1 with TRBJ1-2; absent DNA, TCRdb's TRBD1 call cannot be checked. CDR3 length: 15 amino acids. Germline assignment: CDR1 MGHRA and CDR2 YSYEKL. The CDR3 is CASSPEITGDDGYTF.

This CDR3 is CASSPPGRMNTEAFF. This chain uses TRBV28 with TRBJ1-1; as DNA is missing, the TRBD1 call by TCRdb cannot be tested. CDR1 and CDR2 from the germline V gene are MDHEN and SYDVKM. The CDR3 is 15 residues long.

This CDR3 is CASSPRGGAEQYF. This chain joins TRBV3-1 and TRBJ2-7; the D gene TCRdb calls, TRBD1, cannot be checked with no DNA. The CDR3 consists of 13 residues. The germline V gene encodes CDR1 LGHDT and CDR2 YNNKEL (reference sequence).

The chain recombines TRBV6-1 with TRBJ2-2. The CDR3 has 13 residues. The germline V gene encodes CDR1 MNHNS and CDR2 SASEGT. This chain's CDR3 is CASSSLVSGELFF.

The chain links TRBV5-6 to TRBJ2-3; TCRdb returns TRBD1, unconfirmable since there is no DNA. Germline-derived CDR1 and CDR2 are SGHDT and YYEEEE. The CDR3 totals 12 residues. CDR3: CASSTGAVTQYF. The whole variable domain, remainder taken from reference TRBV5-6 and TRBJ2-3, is DAGVTQSPTHLIKTRGQQVTLRCSPKSGHDTVSWYQQALGQGPQFIFQYYEEEERQRGNFPDRFSGHQFPNYSSELNVNALLLGDSALYLCASSTGAVTQYFGPGTRLTVL.

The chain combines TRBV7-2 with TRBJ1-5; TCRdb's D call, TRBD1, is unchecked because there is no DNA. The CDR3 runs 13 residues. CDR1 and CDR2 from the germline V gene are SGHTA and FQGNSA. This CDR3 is CASSVRGNQPQHF.

The CDR3: CASSAGTSGRISTDTQYF. This chain joins TRBV9 and TRBJ2-3; the TCRdb D gene call, TRBD2, has no DNA to confirm it. Germline CDR1 reads SGDLS; CDR2 reads YYNGEE. CDR3 length: 18 amino acids.

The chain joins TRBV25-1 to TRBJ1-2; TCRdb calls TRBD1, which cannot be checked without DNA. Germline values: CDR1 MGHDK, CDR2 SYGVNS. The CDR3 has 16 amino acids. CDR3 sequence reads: CASSDLGGQGGGGYTF.

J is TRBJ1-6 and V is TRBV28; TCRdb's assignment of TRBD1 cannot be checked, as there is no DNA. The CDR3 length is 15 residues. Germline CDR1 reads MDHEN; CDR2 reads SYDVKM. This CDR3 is CASSLPGPLNSPLHF. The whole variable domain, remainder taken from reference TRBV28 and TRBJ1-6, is DVKVTQSSRYLVKRTGEKVFLECVQDMDHENMFWYRQDPGLGLRLIYFSYDVKMKEKGDIPEGYSVSREKKERFSLILESASTNQTSMYLCASSLPGPLNSPLHFGNGTRLTVT.

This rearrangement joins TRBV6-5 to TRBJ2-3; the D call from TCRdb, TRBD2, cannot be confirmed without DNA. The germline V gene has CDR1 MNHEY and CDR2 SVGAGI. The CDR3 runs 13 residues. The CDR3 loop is CASSSGGGATQYF.

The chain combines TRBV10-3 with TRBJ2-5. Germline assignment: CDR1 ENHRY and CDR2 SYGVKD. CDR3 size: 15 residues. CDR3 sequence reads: CAISESGFAGETQYF.

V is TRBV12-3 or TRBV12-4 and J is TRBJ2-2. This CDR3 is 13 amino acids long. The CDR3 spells CASSRTTTGELFF.

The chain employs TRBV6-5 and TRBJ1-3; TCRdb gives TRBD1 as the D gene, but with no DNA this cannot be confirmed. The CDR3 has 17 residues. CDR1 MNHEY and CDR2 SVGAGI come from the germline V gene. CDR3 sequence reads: CASSFLGQGHSGNTIYF.

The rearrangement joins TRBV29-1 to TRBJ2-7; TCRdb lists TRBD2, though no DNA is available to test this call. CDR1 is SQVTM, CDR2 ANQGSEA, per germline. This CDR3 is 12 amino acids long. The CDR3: CSGIAEDYEQYF.

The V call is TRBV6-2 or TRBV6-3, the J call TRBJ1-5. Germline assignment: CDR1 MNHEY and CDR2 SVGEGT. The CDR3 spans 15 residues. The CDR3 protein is CASNDPGEGNQPQHF.

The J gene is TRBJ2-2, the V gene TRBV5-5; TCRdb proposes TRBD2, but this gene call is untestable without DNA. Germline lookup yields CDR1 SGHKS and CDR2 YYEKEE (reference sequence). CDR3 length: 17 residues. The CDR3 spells CASSPRLAGDNTGELFF.

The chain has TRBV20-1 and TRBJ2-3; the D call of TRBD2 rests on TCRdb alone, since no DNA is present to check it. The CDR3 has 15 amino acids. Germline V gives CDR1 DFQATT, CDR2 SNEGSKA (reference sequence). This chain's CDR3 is CSARGGWQGTDTQYF.

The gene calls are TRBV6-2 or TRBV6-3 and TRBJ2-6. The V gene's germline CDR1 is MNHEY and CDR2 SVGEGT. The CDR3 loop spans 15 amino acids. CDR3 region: CASLKDSSGANVLTF.

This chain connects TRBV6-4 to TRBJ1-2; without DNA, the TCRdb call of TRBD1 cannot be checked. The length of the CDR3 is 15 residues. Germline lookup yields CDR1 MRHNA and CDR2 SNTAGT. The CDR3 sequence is CASSEGVGAAYGYTF.

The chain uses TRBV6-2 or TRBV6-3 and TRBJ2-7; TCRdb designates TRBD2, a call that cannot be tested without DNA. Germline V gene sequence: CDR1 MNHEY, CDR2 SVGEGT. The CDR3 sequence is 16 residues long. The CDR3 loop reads CASSYLAGGGSYEQYF.

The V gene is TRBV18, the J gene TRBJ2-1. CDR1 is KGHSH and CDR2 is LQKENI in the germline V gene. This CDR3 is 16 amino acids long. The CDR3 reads CASSQGTLPSYNEQFF.

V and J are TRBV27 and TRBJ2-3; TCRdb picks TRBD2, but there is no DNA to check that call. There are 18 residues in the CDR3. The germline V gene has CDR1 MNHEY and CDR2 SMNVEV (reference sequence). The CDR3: CASSLRLAGALHKDTQYF.

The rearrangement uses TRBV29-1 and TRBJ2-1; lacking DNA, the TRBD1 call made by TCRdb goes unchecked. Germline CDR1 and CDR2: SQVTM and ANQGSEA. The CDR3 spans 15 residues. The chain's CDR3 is CSVEGRDRGPNEQFF.

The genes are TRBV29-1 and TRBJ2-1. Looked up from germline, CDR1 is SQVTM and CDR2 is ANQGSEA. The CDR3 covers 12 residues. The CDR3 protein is CSVGPAVDEQFF.

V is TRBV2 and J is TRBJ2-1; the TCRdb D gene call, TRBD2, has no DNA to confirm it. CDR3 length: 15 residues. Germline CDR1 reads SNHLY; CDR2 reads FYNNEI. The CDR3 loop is CASTRGAGTYNEQFF.

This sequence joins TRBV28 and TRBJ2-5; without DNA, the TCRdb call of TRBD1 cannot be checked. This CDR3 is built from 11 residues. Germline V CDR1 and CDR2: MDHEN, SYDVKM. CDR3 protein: CASSWQGAQHF.

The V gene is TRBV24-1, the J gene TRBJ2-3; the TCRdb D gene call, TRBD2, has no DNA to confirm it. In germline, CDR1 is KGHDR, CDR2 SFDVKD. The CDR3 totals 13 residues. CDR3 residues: CATGRGRGDTQYF.